This T cell receptor (beta chain) was profiled in a study of blood T cell repertoires in COVID-19. Whole-study context: Samples of COVID-19 (acute and convalescent) were obtained from the United States, Italy and Spain. T cells, B-cell-depleted T cells, or PBMCs supplied cDNA or gDNA.

Original processing notes: By means of reference gene primer amplification, nucleated cell counts were estimated. Sequencing was performed with immunoSEQ multiplex PCR; in TCRdb, only in-frame clones are kept and a portion is missing. V and J calls and clone size are copied from that table; D and trimming were computed from the DNA. The table lists roughly 150,000 clones, about four fifths of them singletons. The sequenced material came from peripheral blood. This sequence originates from a woman of 80 years or more with acute or convalescent COVID-19.

CDR3 loop: CASSLYGQGHSPLHF. The DNA of the CDR3 is TGTGCCAGCAGTTTATACGGACAGGGACATTCACCCCTCCACTTT. The chain joins TRBV28 to TRBJ1-6; 8 positions match TRBD1. The V gene end was trimmed by 1 base and the J gene end by 8 bases; junction bases not matched to a gene: 4. The CDR3 length is 15 residues. From germline, CDR1 is MDHEN and CDR2 SYDVKM.